This entry lists 24 T cell receptor beta chains sequenced from one sample in a study of identical twins. From the 5' RACE reads, TCRdb called clonotypes with MiXCR, one entry per CDR3 protein. Here the sample spans 200,000 to 300,000 distinct CDR3 sequences, about 10% being singletons. What was sequenced was memory T cells sorted from blood. These receptor sequences come from a man aged 45 to 65 in good health.

This clonotype was detected many times. The chain joins TRBV5-1 to TRBJ2-3; D unclear. CDR1 SGHRS and CDR2 YFSETQ come from the germline V gene. The CDR3 is made up of 13 amino acids. V was pared by 9 bases and J by 2 bases, with 13 bases between. CDR3 sequence (DNA): TGCGCCACCTCGAGAATAGTCACAGATACGCAGTATTTT. This sequence encodes CATSRIVTDTQYF.

The sample holds a few counts of this clonotype. The V and J genes are TRBV6-1 and TRBJ1-5, with 9 bases identical to TRBD1. Germline V gene lookup returns CDR1 MNHNS and CDR2 SASEGT. The CDR3 length is 14 residues. Trimming took 6 bases from V and 4 from J; bases not matched to a gene: 4. The CDR3 nucleotides are TGTGCCAGCAGACGGACAGGGGCAAATCAGCCCCAGCATTTT. This encodes CASRRTGANQPQHF.

V is TRBV5-1 and J is TRBJ2-1, with a tentative D call TRBD2 (6 bases). Germline CDR1 and CDR2: SGHRS and YFSETQ. The germline V and J ends were trimmed by 5 bases and 3 bases, with 15 bases remaining between them. This CDR3 is built from 15 residues. DNA of the CDR3: TGCGCCAGCAGTATGGGGGAGGCCTTCTACAATGAGCAGTTCTTC. Translation: CASSMGEAFYNEQFF. Using reference TRBV5-1 and TRBJ2-1 for the parts outside the CDR3, the full variable domain is KAGVTQTPRYLIKTRGQQVTLSCSPISGHRSVSWYQQTPGQGLQFLFEYFSETQRNKGNFPGRFSGRQFSNSRSEMNVSTLELGDSALYLCASSMGEAFYNEQFFGPGTRLTVL.

This clonotype has ten or more counts. The V call is TRBV29-1, the J call TRBJ2-1, with 14 bases that match TRBD2. Germline CDR1 SQVTM, CDR2 ANQGSEA. This CDR3 has 13 residues. The V gene end was trimmed by 7 bases and the J gene end by 9 bases; junction bases not matched to a gene: 5. CDR3 DNA sequence: TGCAGCGCCGGGACTAGCGGGGGTCTTGAGCAGTTCTTC. Amino acids: CSAGTSGGLEQFF.

This clonotype occurred many times. The chain recombines TRBV7-2 with TRBJ2-4; D gene ambiguous. Germline V gene data show CDR1 as SGHTA and CDR2 as FQGNSA. CDR3 length equals 16 residues. The V end lost 3 bases, the J end lost 1 base, and 13 bases lay between the germline ends. The CDR3 region is CASSLASQGAKNIQYF. CDR3 bases: TGTGCCAGCAGCTTGGCATCCCAAGGGGCCAAAAACATTCAGTACTTC.

The chain is built from TRBV20-1 and TRBJ1-5; possible D gene TRBD1, 6 bases. Germline V CDR1 and CDR2: DFQATT, SNEGSKA (reference sequence). Trimming stripped 0 bases from V and 6 bases from J, with 12 bases between. This CDR3 has 14 residues. For the CDR3, the DNA is TGCAGTGCTAGAGACCCTACAGGGATTCAGCCCCAGCATTTT. This sequence encodes CSARDPTGIQPQHF.

This clonotype was seen ten or more times. The chain carries TRBV5-6 and TRBJ2-5; 12 nucleotides agree with TRBD2. Germline V gene data show CDR1 as SGHDT and CDR2 as YYEEEE. CDR3 length: 15 residues. The V and J ends lost 3 bases and 5 bases, in that order; junction bases with no gene match: 5. CDR3 sequence: CASSYLGLAGETQYF. In nucleotides, the CDR3 is TGTGCCAGCAGCTACCTGGGACTAGCGGGTGAGACCCAGTACTTC.

This clonotype was counted only a few times. The chain links TRBV9 to TRBJ1-3; no clear D gene. CDR3 length equals 17 residues. V dropped 0 bases and J dropped 3 bases, with 16 bases sitting between them. Germline loops: CDR1 SGDLS, CDR2 YYNGEE. The CDR3 region is CASSVGAGPEVGNTIYF. The CDR3 nucleotides read TGTGCCAGCAGCGTAGGAGCGGGTCCTGAGGTTGGAAACACCATATATTTT.

This clonotype was seen a few times. The V call is TRBV5-5, the J call TRBJ2-7, with D possibly matching TRBD1 (6 bases). V dropped 2 bases and J dropped 9 bases, with 12 bases sitting between them. This CDR3 is 12 amino acids long. Looked up from germline, CDR1 is SGHKS and CDR2 is YYEKEE (reference sequence). The CDR3 here is CASSFQGMGQYF. In nucleotides, the CDR3 is TGTGCCAGCAGCTTTCAGGGGATGGGGCAGTACTTC.

This clonotype was seen many times. The rearrangement joins TRBV5-1 to TRBJ1-3; no definite D call. CDR1 and CDR2 (germline): SGHRS, YFSETQ. The CDR3 totals 17 residues. Trimming took off 2 bases at V and 2 bases at J, with 17 bases between the two ends. This CDR3 reads CASSLRQTATPGNTIYF. The CDR3, as DNA: TGCGCCAGCAGCTTAAGACAAACAGCTACACCTGGAAACACCATATATTTT.

The sample holds a few counts of this clonotype. J is TRBJ1-6 and V is TRBV4-1, with 9 bases aligning to TRBD1. This CDR3 spans 14 amino acids. The V gene end was trimmed by 4 bases and the J gene end by 10 bases; junction bases not matched to a gene: 5. Germline V gene lookup returns CDR1 MGHRA and CDR2 YSYEKL. CDR3 DNA sequence: TGCGCCAGCAGCCCTCGGACAGGGGACTCACCCCTCCACTTT. Translation: CASSPRTGDSPLHF.

This clonotype was seen at least ten times. This rearrangement joins TRBV7-2 to TRBJ2-7, with 9 bases lining up with TRBD1. This CDR3 has 14 amino acids. From germline, CDR1 is SGHTA and CDR2 FQGNSA. The J segment lost 1 base and the V segment lost 5 bases, leaving 3 bases of the junction unmatched. CDR3 region: CASSDGTGSYEQYF. In DNA form, the CDR3 reads TGTGCCAGCAGCGACGGGACAGGGTCCTACGAGCAGTACTTC.

This clonotype was counted a few times. J is TRBJ1-4 and V is TRBV5-1, with D maybe TRBD1 (5 bases). Per the germline V gene, CDR1 is SGHRS and CDR2 is YFSETQ. There are 15 residues in the CDR3. V was trimmed by 4 bases and J by 4 bases, leaving 14 bases between them. The CDR3: CASSGDSASNEKLFF. CDR3 DNA sequence: TGCGCCAGCAGCGGCGACAGCGCCAGTAATGAAAAACTGTTTTTT.

The chain combines TRBV19 with TRBJ1-2; D not certain. V was pared by 7 bases and J by 2 bases, with 17 bases between. Germline assignment: CDR1 LNHDA and CDR2 SQIVND (reference sequence). The CDR3 extends over 15 amino acids. CDR3 amino acids: CASKTGVNSNYGYTF. CDR3 DNA sequence: TGTGCCAGTAAGACTGGGGTTAATTCCAACTATGGCTACACCTTC.

V usage is TRBV4-2 and J usage is TRBJ1-1; weak D call: TRBD1 (5 bases). The CDR3 runs to 14 residues. Germline V CDR1 and CDR2: LGHNA, YNFKEQ. V lost 4 bases and J lost 2, with 11 bases in between. In DNA form, the CDR3 reads TGTGCCAGCAGCCTTAGGGGATTCAACACTGAAGCTTTCTTT. This sequence encodes CASSLRGFNTEAFF.

This clonotype was seen repeatedly, ten times or more. J is TRBJ2-1 and V is TRBV7-8, with D possibly TRBD2 on 7 matching bases. The CDR3 is 17 amino acids. The germline V gene encodes CDR1 SGHVS and CDR2 FQNEAQ. The V gene lost 5 bases and the J gene lost 2 bases, with 19 bases spanning the gap. Here the CDR3 DNA reads TGTGCCAGCAGCCACACACCACGGGGGGCCACCTACAATGAGCAGTTCTTC. Translated: CASSHTPRGATYNEQFF.

There are many counts of this clonotype. The V and J genes are TRBV12-3 or TRBV12-4 and TRBJ2-3; 7 bases match TRBD2. The CDR3 extends over 14 amino acids. V lost 6 bases and J lost 3; bases outside the gene matches: 6. CDR3 residues: CASSFGGGTDTQYF. In nucleotides, the CDR3 is TGTGCCAGCAGCTTTGGGGGGGGAACAGATACGCAGTATTTT.

This clonotype has just a few counts. The V and J genes are TRBV4-3 and TRBJ1-2; D is possibly TRBD1 (5 bases). The CDR3 totals 15 residues. V was shortened by 0 bases and J by 7 bases, with 15 bases between the two germline ends. Per the germline V gene, CDR1 is LGHNA and CDR2 is YSLEER. DNA for the CDR3: TGCGCCAGCAGCCAAGATGATTTCATGAGGGGTGGCTACACCTTC. The encoded protein is CASSQDDFMRGGYTF.

This clonotype came up many times. The chain carries TRBV18 and TRBJ1-5, with unresolved D. Per germline, CDR1 KGHSH and CDR2 LQKENI. CDR3 length: 14 residues. V lost 2 bases, J lost 0 bases, and 5 bases lay in between. CDR3 DNA: TGTGCCAGCTCACCAGTATATAGCAATCAGCCCCAGCATTTT. Amino acid sequence: CASSPVYSNQPQHF.

The chain has TRBV5-1 and TRBJ2-5; D possibly uses TRBD1 or TRBD2 (5 bases each). This CDR3 spans 15 amino acids. Per germline, CDR1 SGHRS and CDR2 YFSETQ. Deletions cut 5 bases from V and 4 bases from J, with 18 bases between. The CDR3 spells CASRSYGAQGETQYF. Here the CDR3 DNA reads TGCGCCAGCAGGTCTTACGGGGCACAAGGAGAGACCCAGTACTTC.

The rearrangement links TRBV11-1 to TRBJ2-2; D not certain. The CDR3 length is 19 residues. Per germline, CDR1 SGHAT and CDR2 FQDESV (reference sequence). The germline V and J ends were trimmed by 2 bases and 2 bases, with 21 bases remaining between them. The CDR3 coding sequence is TGTGCCAGCAGCTTAACGAATTTACCCACGCGGAGAAACACCGGGGAGCTGTTTTTT. The encoded protein is CASSLTNLPTRRNTGELFF.

The rearrangement joins TRBV6-2 or TRBV6-3 to TRBJ2-1; tentative D call: TRBD2 (6 bases). Trimming removed 4 bases at V and 12 bases at J, with 13 bases between. Germline V gives CDR1 MNHEY, CDR2 SVGEGT. The CDR3 is 12 residues long. The CDR3 loop is CASSSSGDRQFF. In DNA form, the CDR3 reads TGTGCCAGCAGTTCCTCGGGAGATCGGCAGTTCTTC.

This clonotype was found many times. The rearrangement joins TRBV10-2 to TRBJ2-1; 8 bases are a match to TRBD2. The ends lost 4 bases at V and 4 bases at J; junction bases unmatched: 3. CDR3 size: 14 residues. Looked up from germline, CDR1 is WSHSY and CDR2 is SAAADI. The DNA of the CDR3 is TGCGCCAGCAGTGGGGGACTAGTGTACAATGAGCAGTTCTTC. Residues: CASSGGLVYNEQFF.

This clonotype turned up a few times. The chain combines TRBV28 with TRBJ1-2, with D possibly matching TRBD1 (5 bases). Trimming cost V 4 bases and J 0 bases, with 12 bases left between them. CDR3 length equals 15 residues. Germline loops: CDR1 MDHEN, CDR2 SYDVKM. The CDR3 here is CASSYGGFSNYGYTF. The CDR3 region has the DNA TGTGCCAGCAGTTACGGGGGGTTTTCTAACTATGGCTACACCTTC.